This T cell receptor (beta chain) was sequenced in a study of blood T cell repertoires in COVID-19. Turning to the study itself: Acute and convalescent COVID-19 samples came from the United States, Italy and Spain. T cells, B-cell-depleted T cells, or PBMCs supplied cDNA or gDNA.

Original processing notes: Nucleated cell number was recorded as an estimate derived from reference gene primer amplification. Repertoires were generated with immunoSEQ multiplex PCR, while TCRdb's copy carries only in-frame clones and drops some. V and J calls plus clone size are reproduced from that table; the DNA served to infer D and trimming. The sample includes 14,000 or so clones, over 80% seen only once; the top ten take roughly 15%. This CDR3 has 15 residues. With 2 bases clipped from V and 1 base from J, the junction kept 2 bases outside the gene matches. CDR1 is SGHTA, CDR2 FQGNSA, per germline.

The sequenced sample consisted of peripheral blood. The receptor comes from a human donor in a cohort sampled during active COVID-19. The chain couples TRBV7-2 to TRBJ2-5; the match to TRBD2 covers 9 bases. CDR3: CASSLLAGPQETQYF. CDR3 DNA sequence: TGTGCCAGCAGCTTACTAGCGGGGCCCCAAGAGACCCAGTACTTC.